This T cell receptor (beta chain) is from a study of spatial heterogeneity in lung cancer (dated by TCRdb to the late 2010s). Study-level background: Beta-chain transcripts were consistently detected in greater numbers than alpha-chain transcripts, which likely reflected higher beta-chain transcript abundance. TCR repertoire features were related to nonsynonymous mutation counts determined by whole-exome sequencing of tumor tissue. In the raw uncorrected reads, each unique combination of TCR and UMI appeared more than ten times on average. The study quantitatively compared TCR alpha and beta repertoires across multiple tumor regions, matched nontumor lung and blood in non-small cell lung cancer. Both alpha and beta chains were TCR-sequenced in samples taken at surgery, namely 220 tumor regions, approximately 66 matched nontumor lung samples and about 52 PBMC samples. Broad study findings and their caveats: Ubiquitous expanded tumor TCRs were detected in blood more often at tumor resection than at routine follow-up. Confirming at a functional level the hypothesis that regional TCRs recognize regional mutations was considered to require additional single-cell paired TCR alpha and beta sequencing.

The library was built by means of 5' RACE. The sequencer listed for this sample is NextSeq 500. The TCR library protocol attached a unique molecular identifier to each TCR cDNA molecule to allow correction of PCR and sequencing errors. In the original analysis: TCR identification, UMI-based error correction and CDR3 extraction were performed with Decombinator tools. TCRs above a frequency of 2 per 1,000, corresponding to the top 1% of the tumor frequency distribution, were defined as expanded. Renyi diversity was computed with the R vegan package after each repertoire had been subsampled 100 times to 5,000 TCRs. CDR3 similarity networks were constructed using string-kernel similarity of amino acid triplets, with links drawn between CDR3s whose pairwise similarity was above 0.82. TCRdb reprocessing: public reads trimmed at Q25 with fastp, clones called with MiXCR, in-frame beta chains kept. Identical CDR3 proteins give one entry, which carries the most common genes and DNA. TCRdb assigned the V and J calls; the authors' analysis was not used. Recorded for this sample are some 41,000 distinct CDR3 sequences; 6% to 7% of them occurred a single time. The ten largest account for 35% to 55% of the sample.

What this sample's time point label stands for: sample taken at primary tumor resection. Without any cell sorting, TCR sequencing was performed on whole RNA extracted either from tumor and nontumor lung tissue or from cryopreserved PBMC samples. The donors were more than 65 patients from the lung TRACERx cohort who had early-stage, untreated non-small cell lung cancer. Only patients with enough RNA available from two or more tumor regions were chosen for TCR sequencing. In this sample, this clonotype turned up many times. The antigen this receptor binds is unknown. There are no base qualities to consult, and no much larger clone falls within one base. The germline V end is reduced by 5 bases and the J end by 4 bases; junction bases left unmatched: 13. Its CDR3 holds 16 amino acids, cysteine through phenylalanine. Only the CDR3 region is kept as DNA, spanning 48 bases read in frame from base 1. The germline V gene sets CDR1 to SGHTA and CDR2 to FQGNSA.

The chain is assembled from TRBV7-2 and TRBJ2-7; TRBD2 agrees with 8 junctional bases. The clonotype was recovered from a female donor with early-stage non-small cell lung cancer. The sample in question was PBMCs, obtained at surgery. The CDR3: CASSRGRGAPPYEQYF. The DNA sequence reads TGTGCCAGCAGCCGCGGGCGGGGGGCCCCCCCTTACGAGCAGTACTTC.